This TCR beta chain appears in the sequencing data of a study of T cells after yellow fever vaccination. Points from the study as a whole: Most primary-vaccination clones recurred post-booster (approximately 96% CD4, over 70% CD8).

A 5'RACE template-switching step, the method used to make TCR cDNA, added a universal primer site and UMIs. TCRdb used MiXCR to reprocess the 5' RACE reads, holding one entry per CDR3 protein. The data contain around 300,000 distinct CDR3 sequences, roughly 4.3% of them singletons. Germline CDR1 and CDR2: DFQATT and SNEGSKA (reference sequence). V lost 6 bases and J 1 base, leaving 15 bases between the germline ends. There are 14 residues in the CDR3. This clonotype was counted at least ten times. Its target is unknown. V gene TRBV20-1 combines with J gene TRBJ2-5; the D is unclear. Sequences were derived from PBMCs, sampled 5 days after the yellow fever booster vaccination. The sequence derives from a man between 18 and 29 years old who received the YFV17D yellow fever vaccine. CDR3 DNA sequence: TGCAGTGCCCAAACACAGTACTTCCAAGAGACCCAGTACTTC. Translated, it gives CSAQTQYFQETQYF.